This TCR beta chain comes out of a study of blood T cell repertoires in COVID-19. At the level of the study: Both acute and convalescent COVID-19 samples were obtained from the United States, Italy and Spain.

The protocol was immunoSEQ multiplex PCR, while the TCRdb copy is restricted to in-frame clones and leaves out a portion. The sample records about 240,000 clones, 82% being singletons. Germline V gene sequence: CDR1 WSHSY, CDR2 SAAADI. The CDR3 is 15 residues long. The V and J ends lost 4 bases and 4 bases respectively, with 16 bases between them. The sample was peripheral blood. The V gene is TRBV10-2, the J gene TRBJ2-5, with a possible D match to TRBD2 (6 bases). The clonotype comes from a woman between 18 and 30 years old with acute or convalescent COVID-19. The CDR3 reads CASSATGLDPETQYF. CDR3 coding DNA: TGCGCCAGCAGTGCGACGGGACTTGACCCAGAGACCCAGTACTTC.